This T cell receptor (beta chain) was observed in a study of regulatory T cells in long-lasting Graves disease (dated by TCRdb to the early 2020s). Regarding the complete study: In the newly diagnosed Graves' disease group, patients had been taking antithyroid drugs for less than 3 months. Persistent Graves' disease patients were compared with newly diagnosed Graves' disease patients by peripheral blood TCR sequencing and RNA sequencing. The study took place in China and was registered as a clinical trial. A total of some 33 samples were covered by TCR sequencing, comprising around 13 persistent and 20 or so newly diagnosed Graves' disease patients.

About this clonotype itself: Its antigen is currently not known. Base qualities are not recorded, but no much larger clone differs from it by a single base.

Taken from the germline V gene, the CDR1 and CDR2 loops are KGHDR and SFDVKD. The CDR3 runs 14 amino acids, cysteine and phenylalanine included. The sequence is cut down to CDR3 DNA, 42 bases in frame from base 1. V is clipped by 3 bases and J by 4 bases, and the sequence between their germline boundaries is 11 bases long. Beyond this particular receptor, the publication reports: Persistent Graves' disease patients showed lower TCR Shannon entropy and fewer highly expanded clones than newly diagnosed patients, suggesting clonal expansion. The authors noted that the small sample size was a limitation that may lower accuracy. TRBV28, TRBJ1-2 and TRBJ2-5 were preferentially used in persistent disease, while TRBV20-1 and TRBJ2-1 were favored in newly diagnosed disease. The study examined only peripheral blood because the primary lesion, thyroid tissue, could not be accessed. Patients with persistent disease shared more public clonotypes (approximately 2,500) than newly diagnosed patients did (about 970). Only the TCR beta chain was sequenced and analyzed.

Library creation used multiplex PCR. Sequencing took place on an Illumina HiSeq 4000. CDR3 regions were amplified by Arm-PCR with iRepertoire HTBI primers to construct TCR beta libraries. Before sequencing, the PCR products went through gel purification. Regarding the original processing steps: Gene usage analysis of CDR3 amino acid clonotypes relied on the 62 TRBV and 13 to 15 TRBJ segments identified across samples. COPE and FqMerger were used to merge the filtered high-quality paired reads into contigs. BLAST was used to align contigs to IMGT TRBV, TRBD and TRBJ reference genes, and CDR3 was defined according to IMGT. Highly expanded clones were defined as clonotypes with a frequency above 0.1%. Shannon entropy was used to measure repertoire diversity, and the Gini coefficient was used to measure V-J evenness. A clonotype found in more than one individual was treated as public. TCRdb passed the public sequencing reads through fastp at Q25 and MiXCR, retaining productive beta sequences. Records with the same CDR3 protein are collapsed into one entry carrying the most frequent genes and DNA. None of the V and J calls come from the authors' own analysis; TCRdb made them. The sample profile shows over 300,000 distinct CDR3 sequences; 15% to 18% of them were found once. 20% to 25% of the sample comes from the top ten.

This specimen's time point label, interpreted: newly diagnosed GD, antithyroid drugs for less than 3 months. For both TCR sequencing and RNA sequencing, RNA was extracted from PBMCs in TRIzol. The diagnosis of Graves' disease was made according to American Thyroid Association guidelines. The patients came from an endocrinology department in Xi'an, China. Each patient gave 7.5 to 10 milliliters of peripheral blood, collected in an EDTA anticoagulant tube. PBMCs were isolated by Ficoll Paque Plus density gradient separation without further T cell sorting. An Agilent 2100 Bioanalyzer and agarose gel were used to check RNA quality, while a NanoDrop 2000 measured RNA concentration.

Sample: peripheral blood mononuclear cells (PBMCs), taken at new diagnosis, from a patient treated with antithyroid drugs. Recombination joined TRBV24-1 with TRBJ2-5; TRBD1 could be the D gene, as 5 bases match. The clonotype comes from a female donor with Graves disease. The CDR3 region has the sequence CATSDPGAAETQYF. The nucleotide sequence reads TGTGCCACCAGTGATCCTGGGGCGGCAGAGACCCAGTACTTC.